The 25 T cell receptor beta chains in this list originate from one sample, sequenced in a study of shared T cell receptors in the human thymus. The table came from immunoSEQ multiplex PCR; TCRdb's copy has only in-frame clones and leaves some out. The sample carries about 660,000 clones, 88% recorded once. The same sample was also studied in work on human thymus T cells.

The sequenced sample was thymocytes. These receptors were collected from a boy younger than two with a congenital heart defect.

V is TRBV7-2 and J is TRBJ2-1; 7 positions agree with TRBD2. CDR3 length equals 16 residues. V dropped 10 bases and J dropped 9; count of bases not matched to a gene: 21. Germline V gene lookup returns CDR1 SGHTA and CDR2 FQGNSA. The CDR3 nucleotides read TGTGCCACCGGGTATAAGGGGACTATCCCCTTCGGTGAGCAGTTCTTC. Its protein is CATGYKGTIPFGEQFF.

This clone was seen more than once but under ten times. The gene calls are TRBV25-1 and TRBJ2-1; 9 nucleotides align to TRBD2. CDR1 and CDR2 from the germline V gene are MGHDK and SYGVNS. The V and J ends lost 7 bases and 7 bases, in that order; junction bases with no gene match: 8. The CDR3 is 14 amino acids. The CDR3 reads CASTAAGGRNEQFF. The DNA for the CDR3 is TGTGCCAGCACCGCGGCGGGAGGGAGGAATGAGCAGTTCTTC.

The rearrangement joins TRBV7-9 to TRBJ2-7; perhaps TRBD1 as D (6 bases). V was shortened by 1 base and J by 2 bases, with 15 bases between the two germline ends. Germline CDR1 reads SEHNR; CDR2 reads FQNEAQ (reference sequence). The CDR3 length is 16 residues. The CDR3 here is CASSLGDTGPPYEQYF. In DNA, the CDR3 is TGTGCCAGCAGCTTAGGGGACACCGGACCCCCCTACGAGCAGTACTTC.

This chain connects TRBV7-9 to TRBJ2-5, with TRBD1 as a possible D gene (6 bases). V lost 3 bases to trimming and J lost 3 bases, with 8 bases between them. Germline V gives CDR1 SEHNR, CDR2 FQNEAQ (reference sequence). The CDR3 runs 13 residues. CDR3 sequence (DNA): TGTGCCAGCAGCTTCCACAGGGAAGAGACCCAGTACTTC. Its translation: CASSFHREETQYF. Together with reference TRBV7-9 and TRBJ2-5, the CDR3 gives the full variable domain: DTGVSQNPRHKITKRGQNVTFRCDPISEHNRLYWYRQTLGQGPEFLTYFQNEAQLEKSRLLSDRFSAERPKGSFSTLEIQRTEQGDSAMYLCASSFHREETQYFGPGTRLLVL.

A remark on this clone: The junction departs from germline at one end; a sequencing error may be responsible. The chain couples TRBV7-7 to TRBJ2-2; a possible D gene is TRBD2 (5 bases). The CDR3 is 17 residues long. The germline gives CDR1 SSHAT, CDR2 FNYEAQ (reference sequence). In DNA, the CDR3 is TGTGCTAGCAGCTTTCACCGAGAGGGCGCGAACACCGGGGAGCTGTTTTTT. Encoded protein: CASSFHREGANTGELFF.

Only a few counts were recorded for this clone. The chain links TRBV5-1 to TRBJ2-7; 11 bases are shared with TRBD2. The CDR3 has 17 amino acids. After removal of 3 bases from V and 3 bases from J, the junction contained 11 bases not matched to a gene. From germline, CDR1 is SGHRS and CDR2 YFSETQ. In DNA, the CDR3 is TGCGCCAGCAGCTCACTAGCGGGAGAAGGTTGGTTCTACGAGCAGTACTTC. It encodes CASSSLAGEGWFYEQYF.

The chain carries TRBV2 and TRBJ2-7; D is perhaps TRBD1 (6 bases). The CDR3 runs 16 residues. V gave up 1 base and J gave up 2 bases, with 15 bases separating them. Germline values: CDR1 SNHLY, CDR2 FYNNEI. CDR3 region: CASSEVGTKGPYEQYF. CDR3 bases: TGTGCCAGCAGTGAAGTTGGGACAAAGGGTCCCTACGAGCAGTACTTC.

The J gene is TRBJ2-3, the V gene TRBV9; 7 positions match TRBD2. J lost 7 bases, V lost 5 bases, and 13 bases had no gene match. The length of the CDR3 is 15 residues. Germline CDR1 is SGDLS and CDR2 is YYNGEE. CDR3 DNA: TGTGCCAGCAGTGGACTAGTCGGGGAACGTTATACGCAGTATTTT. This gives the protein CASSGLVGERYTQYF.

The genes are TRBV11-2 and TRBJ2-2; 12 bases are shared with TRBD2. V lost 1 base to trimming and J lost 3 bases; unmatched junction nucleotides: 9. The V gene's germline CDR1 is SGHAT and CDR2 FQNNGV. The CDR3 extends over 19 amino acids. CDR3 loop: CASSLVGLAGGPYTGELFF. CDR3 nucleotide sequence: TGTGCCAGCAGCTTAGTTGGTCTAGCGGGAGGGCCTTACACCGGGGAGCTGTTTTTT.

Notes on this clone: Additional DNA sequences in this sample encode the identical CDR3. V is TRBV9 and J is TRBJ2-3, with 9 positions matching TRBD1. After removal of 4 bases from V and 3 bases from J, the junction contained 9 bases not matched to a gene. Per germline, CDR1 SGDLS and CDR2 YYNGEE. The CDR3 covers 16 residues. The CDR3, as DNA: TGTGCCAGCAGCCCGCCGGGACAGGGTGGGACAGATACGCAGTATTTT. Protein: CASSPPGQGGTDTQYF.

V usage is TRBV28 and J usage is TRBJ2-1, with 10 bases aligning to TRBD2. V trimming: 5 bases; J trimming: 5 bases; junction bases outside the gene matches: 6. The V gene's germline CDR1 is MDHEN and CDR2 SYDVKM. CDR3 length equals 15 residues. CDR3 in amino acids: CASSTLAGPDNEQFF. CDR3 in DNA: TGTGCCAGCAGTACACTAGCGGGACCTGACAATGAGCAGTTCTTC.

As regards this clone: Other DNA sequences in this sample translate to the same CDR3. V and J are TRBV27 and TRBJ2-7; the D gene is possibly TRBD1 (5 bases). The V gene's germline CDR1 is MNHEY and CDR2 SMNVEV (reference sequence). The length of the CDR3 is 13 residues. Between the trimmed V and J ends, which lost 3 bases and 3 bases, there was a span of 9 bases. CDR3 sequence reads: CASSFGQGYEQYF. CDR3 bases: TGTGCCAGCAGTTTTGGCCAGGGCTACGAGCAGTACTTC.

V and J are TRBV2 and TRBJ2-1; 10 nucleotides line up with TRBD2. The junction had 9 bases not matched to a gene; V was cut back by 6 bases and J by 4 bases. This CDR3 spans 16 amino acids. Germline CDR1 reads SNHLY; CDR2 reads FYNNEI. In DNA form, the CDR3 reads TGTGCCAGCAGGCGGCCGGGACTAGCGTTGTACAATGAGCAGTTCTTC. The encoded protein is CASRRPGLALYNEQFF.

The rearrangement links TRBV27 to TRBJ1-5; 7 nucleotides line up with TRBD1. Germline trimming cut 5 bases from V and 9 bases from J; bases unmatched to any gene: 4. In germline, CDR1 is MNHEY, CDR2 SMNVEV (reference sequence). The CDR3 extends over 12 amino acids. CDR3 protein: CASSRHRGPQHF. In DNA form, the CDR3 reads TGTGCCAGCAGTCGCCACAGGGGGCCCCAGCATTTT.

V and J are TRBV5-4 and TRBJ2-1; perhaps TRBD2 as D (5 bases). Germline V gives CDR1 SGHNT, CDR2 YYREEE (reference sequence). The germline V and J ends were trimmed by 2 bases and 0 bases, with 12 bases remaining between them. The CDR3 runs 16 residues. The CDR3 DNA follows: TGTGCCAGCAGCTTTAGCGACCCTAGCTCCTACAATGAGCAGTTCTTC. Amino acids: CASSFSDPSSYNEQFF.

The chain has TRBV27 and TRBJ2-7; 9 bases are a match to TRBD1. The CDR3 has 16 amino acids. Germline trimming cut 6 bases from V and 7 bases from J; bases unmatched to any gene: 16. Germline V gene lookup returns CDR1 MNHEY and CDR2 SMNVEV (reference sequence). DNA for the CDR3: TGTGCCAGCAGACCTATCCGGGACAGGGTTACGGGAGAGCAGTACTTC. Its protein product is CASRPIRDRVTGEQYF.

The chain recombines TRBV14 with TRBJ2-5; 12 positions agree with TRBD1. V was clipped by 1 base and J by 4 bases; unmatched bases: 10. The CDR3 extends over 18 amino acids. CDR1 SGHDN and CDR2 FVKESK come from the germline V gene. In DNA, the CDR3 is TGTGCCAGCAGCCAAGGACCGGGACAGGGGGCTCTCCGAGAGACCCAGTACTTC. It translates to CASSQGPGQGALRETQYF.

V and J are TRBV28 and TRBJ1-5; TRBD1 agrees at 8 bases. This CDR3 is 14 amino acids long. Trimming removed 8 bases from V and 7 bases from J; junction bases left unmatched: 10. Germline-derived CDR1 and CDR2 are MDHEN and SYDVKM. In DNA, the CDR3 is TGTGCCAGCTCGGGCAGGGGGCGAAGACAGCCCCAGCATTTT. As protein: CASSGRGRRQPQHF.

This chain joins TRBV27 and TRBJ2-4; D possibly corresponds to TRBD1 (5 bases). CDR1 MNHEY and CDR2 SMNVEV come from the germline V gene (reference sequence). The CDR3 has 18 residues. Trimming took off 2 bases at V and 0 bases at J, with 17 bases between the two ends. CDR3 coding DNA: TGTGCCAGCAGTTTACTCCCCGCAGGGATACTAGCCAAAAACATTCAGTACTTC. Its protein is CASSLLPAGILAKNIQYF.

Here the CDR3 reads CASSRREGDIQYF. The DNA of the CDR3 is TGTGCCAGCAGCCGACGAGAAGGAGACATTCAGTACTTC. This chain uses TRBV27 with TRBJ2-4, with no clear D. CDR1 MNHEY and CDR2 SMNVEV come from the germline V gene (reference sequence). CDR3 length: 13 amino acids. Trimming removed 6 bases from V and 8 bases from J, with 14 bases in between.

The chain employs TRBV12-5 and TRBJ1-3, with D uncertain. Germline V gives CDR1 LGHNT, CDR2 FRNRAP. The CDR3 runs 18 residues. Trimming stripped 0 bases from V and 2 bases from J, with 17 bases between. CDR3 DNA: TGTGCTAGTGGTTTGGTAGCCGGTCCGAACCACCCTGGAAACACCATATATTTT. It codes for CASGLVAGPNHPGNTIYF. The variable domain in full, completed from reference TRBV12-5 and TRBJ1-3, reads DARVTQTPRHKVTEMGQEVTMRCQPILGHNTVFWYRQTMMQGLELLAYFRNRAPLDDSGMPKDRFSAEMPDATLATLKIQPSEPRDSAVYFCASGLVAGPNHPGNTIYFGEGSWLTVV.

About this clone: The identical CDR3 is also encoded by other nucleotide sequences in the sample. The chain carries TRBV20-1 and TRBJ2-3; D unresolved. V dropped 6 bases and J dropped 6 bases, with 4 bases sitting between them. Germline V CDR1 and CDR2: DFQATT, SNEGSKA (reference sequence). This CDR3 comprises 9 residues. The CDR3 bases are TGCAGTGCGGGCGATACGCAGTATTTT. Encoded protein: CSAGDTQYF.

This sequence joins TRBV27 and TRBJ2-3, with D perhaps TRBD2 (6 bases). The germline V gene has CDR1 MNHEY and CDR2 SMNVEV (reference sequence). CDR3 size: 15 residues. Trimming shortened V by 7 bases and J by 0 bases, and 14 bases separated the two germline ends. CDR3 loop: CASTSFAGSTDTQYF. Written as DNA, the CDR3 is TGTGCCAGCACCTCGTTTGCGGGGAGCACAGATACGCAGTATTTT.

The chain carries TRBV4-1 and TRBJ2-7; D may be TRBD1 (6 bases). Trimming removed 3 bases at V and 0 bases at J, with 12 bases between. The V gene's germline CDR1 is MGHRA and CDR2 YSYEKL. The CDR3 is 15 amino acids. In nucleotides, the CDR3 is TGCGCCAGCAGCCACTTGAGGACAGACTCCTACGAGCAGTACTTC. Protein product: CASSHLRTDSYEQYF.

The chain carries TRBV18 and TRBJ2-1; TRBD2 matches at 8 bases. The length of the CDR3 is 15 residues. CDR1 is KGHSH, CDR2 LQKENI, per germline. V gave up 2 bases and J gave up 6 bases; unmatched junction bases: 6. For the CDR3, the DNA is TGTGCCAGCTCACCATCTGCGGGAGGCTCCAATGAGCAGTTCTTC. It translates to CASSPSAGGSNEQFF.